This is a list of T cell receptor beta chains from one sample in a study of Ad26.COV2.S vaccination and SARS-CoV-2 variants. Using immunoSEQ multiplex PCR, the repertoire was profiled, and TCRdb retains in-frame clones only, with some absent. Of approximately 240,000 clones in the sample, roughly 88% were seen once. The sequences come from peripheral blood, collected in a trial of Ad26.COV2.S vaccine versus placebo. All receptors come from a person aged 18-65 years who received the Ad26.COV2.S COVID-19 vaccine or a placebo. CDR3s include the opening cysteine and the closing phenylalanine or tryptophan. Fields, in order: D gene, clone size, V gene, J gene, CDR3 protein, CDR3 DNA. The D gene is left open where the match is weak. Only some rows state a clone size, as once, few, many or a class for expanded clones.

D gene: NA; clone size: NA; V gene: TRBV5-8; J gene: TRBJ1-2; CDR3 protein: CASSRGLTGGYGYTF; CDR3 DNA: TGTGCCAGCAGCAGGGGACTCACGGGTGGCTATGGCTACACCTTC
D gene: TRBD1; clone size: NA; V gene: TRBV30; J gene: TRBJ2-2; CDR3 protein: CAWTNRGRNTGELFF; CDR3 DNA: TGTGCCTGGACAAACAGGGGGCGGAACACCGGGGAGCTGTTTTTT
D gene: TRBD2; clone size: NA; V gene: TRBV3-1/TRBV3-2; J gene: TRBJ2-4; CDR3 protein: CASSYQDELAGGPFYSLAKNIQYF; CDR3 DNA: TGTGCCAGCAGCTATCAAGATGAACTAGCGGGAGGGCCCTTTTACTCGCTAGCCAAAAACATTCAGTACTTC
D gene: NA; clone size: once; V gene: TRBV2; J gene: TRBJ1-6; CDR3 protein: CASHSVRNSPLHF; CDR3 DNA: TGTGCCAGCCATAGTGTCCGGAATTCACCCCTCCACTTT
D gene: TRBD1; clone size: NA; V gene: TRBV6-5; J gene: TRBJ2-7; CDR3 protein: CASSYRRTGGYEQYF; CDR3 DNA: TGTGCCAGCAGTTACCGTAGGACAGGGGGCTACGAGCAGTACTTC
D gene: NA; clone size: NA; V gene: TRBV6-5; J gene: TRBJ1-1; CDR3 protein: CASRDGNTEAFF; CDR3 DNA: TGTGCCAGCAGAGACGGTAACACTGAAGCTTTCTTT
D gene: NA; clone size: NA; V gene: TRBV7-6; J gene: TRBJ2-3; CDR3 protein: CASSLAVSGLTQYF; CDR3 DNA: TGTGCCAGCAGCTTAGCTGTGTCGGGTTTAACGCAGTATTTT
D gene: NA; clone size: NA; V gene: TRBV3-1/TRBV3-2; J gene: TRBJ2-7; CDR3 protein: CASSQPGLGEQYF; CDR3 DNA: TGTGCCAGCAGCCAGCCGGGGCTCGGCGAGCAGTACTTC
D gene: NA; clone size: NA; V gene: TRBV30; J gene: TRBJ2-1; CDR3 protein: CAWSVVGREQFF; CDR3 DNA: TGTGCCTGGAGTGTTGTAGGTCGAGAGCAGTTCTTC
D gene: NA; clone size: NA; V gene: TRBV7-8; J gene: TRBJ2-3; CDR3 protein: CASSLSALADTQYF; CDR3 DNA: TGTGCCAGCAGCTTATCCGCGCTCGCAGATACGCAGTATTTT
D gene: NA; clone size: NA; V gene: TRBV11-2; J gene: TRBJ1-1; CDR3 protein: CASSLQVGWTEGNTEAFF; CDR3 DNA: TGTGCCAGCAGCTTACAAGTTGGGTGGACAGAGGGGAACACTGAAGCTTTCTTT
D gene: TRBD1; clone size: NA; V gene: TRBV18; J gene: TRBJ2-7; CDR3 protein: CASSPGTGDYEQYF; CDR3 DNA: TGTGCCAGCTCACCCGGGACAGGAGACTACGAGCAGTACTTC
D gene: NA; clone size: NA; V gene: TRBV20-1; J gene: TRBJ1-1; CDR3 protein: CSVPDLRAFF; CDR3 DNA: TGCAGTGTCCCGGACCTGAGGGCTTTCTTT
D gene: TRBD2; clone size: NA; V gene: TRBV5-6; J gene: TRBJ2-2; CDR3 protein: CASSLEAGRAVGELFF; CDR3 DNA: TGTGCCAGCAGCTTGGAAGCGGGACGGGCCGTCGGGGAGCTGTTTTTT
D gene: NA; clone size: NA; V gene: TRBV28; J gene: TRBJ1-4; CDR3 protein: CASSQTSGGVEKLFF; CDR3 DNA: TGTGCCAGCAGCCAGACCTCGGGGGGGGTTGAAAAACTGTTTTTT
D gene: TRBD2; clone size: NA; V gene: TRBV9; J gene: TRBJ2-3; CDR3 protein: CASSARLAGVSDTQYF; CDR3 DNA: TGTGCCAGCAGCGCCAGACTAGCGGGAGTTTCAGATACGCAGTATTTT
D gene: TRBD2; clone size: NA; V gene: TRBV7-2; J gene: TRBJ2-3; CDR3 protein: CASSLRAGVTDTQYF; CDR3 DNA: TGTGCCAGCAGCTTGCGGGCGGGGGTCACAGATACGCAGTATTTT
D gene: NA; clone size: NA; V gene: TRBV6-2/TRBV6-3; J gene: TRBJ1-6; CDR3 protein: CASSYLGTDNSPLHF; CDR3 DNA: TGTGCCAGCAGTTACCTCGGGACCGATAATTCACCCCTCCACTTT
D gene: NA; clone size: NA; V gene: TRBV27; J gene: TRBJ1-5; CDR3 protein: CASGGRNQPQHF; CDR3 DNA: TGTGCCAGCGGGGGTCGGAATCAGCCCCAGCATTTT
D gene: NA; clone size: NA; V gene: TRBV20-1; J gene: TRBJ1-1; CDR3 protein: CSASDLKNTEAFF; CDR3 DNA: TGCAGTGCTAGTGACCTTAAGAACACTGAAGCTTTCTTT
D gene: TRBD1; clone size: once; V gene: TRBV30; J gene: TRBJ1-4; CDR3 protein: CAWSPRTGVSTNEKLFF; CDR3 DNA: TGTGCCTGGAGCCCTCGGACAGGGGTTTCAACTAATGAAAAACTGTTTTTT
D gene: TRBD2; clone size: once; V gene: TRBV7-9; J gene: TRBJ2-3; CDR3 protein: CASSLGTSGIDTQYF; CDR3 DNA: TGTGCCAGCAGCCTCGGGACTAGCGGGATAGATACGCAGTATTTT
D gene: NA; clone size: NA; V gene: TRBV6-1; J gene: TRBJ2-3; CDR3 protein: CASSVFGPLLGTDTQYF; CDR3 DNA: TGTGCCAGCAGTGTGTTCGGACCCCTTTTGGGGACAGATACGCAGTATTTT
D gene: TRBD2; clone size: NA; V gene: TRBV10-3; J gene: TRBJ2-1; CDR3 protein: CAISESRPSAGAYNEQFF; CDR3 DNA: TGTGCCATCAGTGAGTCGCGTCCGTCAGCGGGGGCCTACAATGAGCAGTTCTTC
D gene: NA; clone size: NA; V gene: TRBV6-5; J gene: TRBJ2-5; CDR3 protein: CASSQRDRGRETQYF; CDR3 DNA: TGTGCCAGCAGCCAAAGGGATCGGGGGAGAGAGACCCAGTACTTC
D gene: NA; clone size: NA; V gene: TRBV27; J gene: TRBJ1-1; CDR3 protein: CASSKGPYVGTEAFF; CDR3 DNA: TGTGCCAGCAGTAAGGGACCTTATGTGGGCACTGAAGCTTTCTTT